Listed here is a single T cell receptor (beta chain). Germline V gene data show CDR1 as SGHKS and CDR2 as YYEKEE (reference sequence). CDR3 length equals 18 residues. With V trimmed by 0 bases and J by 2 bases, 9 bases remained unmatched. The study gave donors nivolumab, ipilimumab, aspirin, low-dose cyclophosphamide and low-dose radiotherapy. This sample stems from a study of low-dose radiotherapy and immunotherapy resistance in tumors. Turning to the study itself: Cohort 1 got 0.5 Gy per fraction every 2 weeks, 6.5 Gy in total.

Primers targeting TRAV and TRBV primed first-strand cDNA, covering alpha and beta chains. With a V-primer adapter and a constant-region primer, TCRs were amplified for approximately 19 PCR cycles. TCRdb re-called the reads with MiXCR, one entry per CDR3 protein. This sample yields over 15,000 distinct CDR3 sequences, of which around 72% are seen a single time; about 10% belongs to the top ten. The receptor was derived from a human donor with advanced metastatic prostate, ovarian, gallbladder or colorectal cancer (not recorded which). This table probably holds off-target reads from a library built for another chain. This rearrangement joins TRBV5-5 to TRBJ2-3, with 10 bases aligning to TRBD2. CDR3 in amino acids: CASSLDLAGVHSTDTQYF. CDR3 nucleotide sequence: TGTGCCAGCAGCTTGGATCTAGCGGGGGTTCACTCCACAGATACGCAGTATTTT. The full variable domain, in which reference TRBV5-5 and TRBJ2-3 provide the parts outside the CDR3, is DAGVTQSPTHLIKTRGQQVTLRCSPISGHKSVSWYQQVLGQGPQFIFQYYEKEERGRGNFPDRFSARQFPNYSSELNVNALLLGDSALYLCASSLDLAGVHSTDTQYFGPGTRLTVL.